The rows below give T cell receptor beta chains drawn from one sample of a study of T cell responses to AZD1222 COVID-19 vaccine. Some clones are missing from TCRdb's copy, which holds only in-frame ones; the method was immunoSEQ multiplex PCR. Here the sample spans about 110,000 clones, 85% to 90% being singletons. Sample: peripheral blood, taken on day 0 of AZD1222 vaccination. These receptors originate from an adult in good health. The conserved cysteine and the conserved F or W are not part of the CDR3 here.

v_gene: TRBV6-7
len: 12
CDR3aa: ASSYGGHRRTQY

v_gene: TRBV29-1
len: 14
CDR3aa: SVVSDFPSTTREQY

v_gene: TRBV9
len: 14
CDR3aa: ASSVGSTTLGYEQY

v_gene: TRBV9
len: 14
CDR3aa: ASSAGTTKSQETQY

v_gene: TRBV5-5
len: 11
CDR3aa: ASSLEPPETQY

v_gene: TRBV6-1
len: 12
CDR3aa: ASSDIGTPSTQY

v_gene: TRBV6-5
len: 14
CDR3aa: ASSYGDRGGGETQY

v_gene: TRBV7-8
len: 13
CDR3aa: ASSSQDGVNTEAF

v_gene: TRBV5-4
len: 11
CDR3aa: ASSSTDRAEQY

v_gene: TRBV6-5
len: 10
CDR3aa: ASTEVPQPQH

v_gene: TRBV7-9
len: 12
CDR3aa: ASSLTGSSYEQY

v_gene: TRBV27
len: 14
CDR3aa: ASSPYLAGAKDTQY

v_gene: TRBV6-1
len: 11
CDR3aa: ASSELTKNGYT

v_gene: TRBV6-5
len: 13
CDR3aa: ASRSDGRYNSPLH

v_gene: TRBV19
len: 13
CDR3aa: ASSSQGSYNSPLH

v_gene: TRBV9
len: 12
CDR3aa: ASTGTGQGNTIY

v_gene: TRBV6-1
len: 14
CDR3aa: ASSESSGIGTDTQY

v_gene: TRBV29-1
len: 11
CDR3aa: SVVGQGATEAF

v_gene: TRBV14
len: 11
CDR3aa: ASSQVQLAAQF

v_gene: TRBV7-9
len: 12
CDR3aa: ASSLGGPNNEQF

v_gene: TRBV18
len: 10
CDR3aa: ASSPGGSGYT

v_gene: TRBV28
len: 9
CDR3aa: ASIGYEKLF